The 15 T cell receptor beta chains below were found in one sample sequenced in a study of patients and donors after allogeneic stem cell transplantation. TCRdb called the RT-PCR reads again in MiXCR, with one record for every CDR3 protein. The repertoire has approximately 200,000 distinct CDR3 sequences, over 30% of them found once; the top ten carry about 9.9%. Sequencing used blood, either unsorted or a sorted T cell fraction (not recorded which). These receptors originate from a human donor who was either an allogeneic HSCT recipient or a stem cell or donor lymphocyte infusion donor (not recorded which). It is not recorded whose cells these are; they may come from a transplant donor.

The chain joins TRBV20-1 to TRBJ2-7; no reliable D call. Looked up from germline, CDR1 is DFQATT and CDR2 is SNEGSKA (reference sequence). The CDR3 contains 12 residues. With 5 bases removed from V and 5 bases from J, the gap between germline ends came to 13 bases. The CDR3 DNA is TGCAGTGCTCCCGCTGGTGGGGACGAGCAGTACTTC. This gives the protein CSAPAGGDEQYF.

This chain connects TRBV12-3 or TRBV12-4 to TRBJ1-6; TRBD1 matches 9 bases. Unmatched junction bases numbered 5, after V lost 5 bases and J lost 6 bases. The CDR3 runs to 15 residues. In nucleotides, the CDR3 is TGTGCCAGCAGTGTTGGGACAGGGCCTAATTCACCCCTCCACTTT. It yields the protein CASSVGTGPNSPLHF.

V usage is TRBV27 and J usage is TRBJ2-5; D ambiguous. Trimming took off 2 bases at V and 4 bases at J, with 8 bases between the two ends. In germline, CDR1 is MNHEY, CDR2 SMNVEV (reference sequence). This CDR3 is built from 13 residues. The CDR3 region has the DNA TGTGCCAGCAGTTTAATCCCCCGAGAGACCCAGTACTTC. Amino acid sequence: CASSLIPRETQYF.

This clonotype is a singleton in its sample. The V call is TRBV29-1, the J call TRBJ2-1, with 9 bases fitting TRBD1. This CDR3 spans 14 amino acids. Trimming cost V 2 bases and J 7 bases; bases outside gene matches: 6. Germline assignment: CDR1 SQVTM and CDR2 ANQGSEA. In DNA form, the CDR3 reads TGCAGCGTTGAAAACAGGGGGCGAGGGAATGAGCAGTTCTTC. Amino acids: CSVENRGRGNEQFF.

Only a few counts were recorded for this clonotype. The rearrangement uses TRBV5-1 and TRBJ1-5; 7 nucleotides line up with TRBD1. Losses at the gene ends were 3 bases for V and 0 bases for J; bases not matched to a gene: 9. CDR3 length: 17 amino acids. The germline V gene encodes CDR1 SGHRS and CDR2 YFSETQ. The CDR3 nucleotides read TGCGCCAGCAGCTATTCCCCGACAGGGCTTAGCAATCAGCCCCAGCATTTT. Its translation: CASSYSPTGLSNQPQHF.

This chain connects TRBV2 to TRBJ2-7; no definite D call. CDR3 size: 15 residues. Trimming took off 7 bases at V and 2 bases at J, with 18 bases between the two ends. Germline lookup yields CDR1 SNHLY and CDR2 FYNNEI. The CDR3 DNA reads as TGTGCCAGCAATAATAGGGCCCTCGCCGCCTACGAGCAGTACTTC. The encoded protein is CASNNRALAAYEQYF.

The chain links TRBV12-3 or TRBV12-4 to TRBJ1-1; TRBD1 aligns across 11 bases. V was clipped by 6 bases and J by 4 bases; unmatched bases: 4. CDR3 length equals 14 residues. The CDR3 sequence: CASRRDRGSTEAFF. In DNA form, the CDR3 reads TGTGCCAGCAGACGGGACAGGGGGAGCACTGAAGCTTTCTTT.

This chain joins TRBV18 and TRBJ2-5, with D tentatively TRBD1 or TRBD2 (6 bases each). Germline CDR1 KGHSH, CDR2 LQKENI. The CDR3 is 13 amino acids. Trimming removed 6 bases from V and 6 bases from J, with 14 bases in between. The CDR3 sequence: CASSPGGQKTQYF. The CDR3 region has the DNA TGTGCCAGCTCTCCCGGGGGCCAGAAGACCCAGTACTTC.

The V and J genes are TRBV25-1 and TRBJ2-7, with no clear D. This CDR3 has 15 amino acids. Trimming cost V 5 bases and J 0 bases, with 14 bases left between them. Germline-derived CDR1 and CDR2 are MGHDK and SYGVNS. CDR3 nucleotide sequence: TGTGCCAGCAGTCCTGGGCAGTTGAGCTCCTACGAGCAGTACTTC. Protein sequence: CASSPGQLSSYEQYF.

The V gene is TRBV11-2, the J gene TRBJ1-3; D is ambiguous. V lost 2 bases and J lost 5, with 10 bases in between. Per germline, CDR1 SGHAT and CDR2 FQNNGV. The CDR3 runs 14 residues. Here the CDR3 DNA reads TGTGCCAGCAGCTTAACCACGTCGAGAAACACCATATATTTT. It encodes CASSLTTSRNTIYF.

The sample holds a few counts of this clonotype. The chain has TRBV4-2 and TRBJ1-2, with a tentative D call TRBD1 (5 bases). The V and J ends lost 0 bases and 2 bases respectively, with 13 bases between them. CDR3 size: 16 residues. Germline assignment: CDR1 LGHNA and CDR2 YNFKEQ. DNA of the CDR3: TGTGCCAGCAGCCAAGATTATGGAGACAGCAACTATGGCTACACCTTC. Its translation is CASSQDYGDSNYGYTF.

The chain recombines TRBV4-1 with TRBJ2-7; unclear D gene. V was pared by 2 bases and J by 5 bases, with 16 bases between. The CDR3 length is 15 residues. Per germline, CDR1 MGHRA and CDR2 YSYEKL. The CDR3 loop reads CASSQSPPVKDEQYF. Here the CDR3 DNA reads TGCGCCAGCAGCCAATCTCCCCCTGTAAAGGACGAGCAGTACTTC.

The rearrangement links TRBV29-1 to TRBJ2-7; the D is unclear. The CDR3 runs to 11 residues. Germline V gene data show CDR1 as SQVTM and CDR2 as ANQGSEA. Trimming left V 7 bases short and J 6 bases short, with 13 bases between. CDR3 in amino acids: CSGRSGVEQYF. DNA for the CDR3: TGCAGCGGAAGGTCGGGTGTCGAGCAGTACTTC.

Concerning this clonotype: As the CDR3 is not closed by the conserved phenylalanine or tryptophan, this likely results from a read error. The chain uses TRBV4-3 and TRBJ1-6, with D hard to call. Germline values: CDR1 LGHNA, CDR2 YSLEER. This CDR3 region has 12 residues. The V end was cut by 4 bases, the J end by 12 bases, with 10 bases between. The CDR3 DNA follows: TGCGCCAGCAGCCTCCAAAACGGACCCCTCCACTTG. Translation: CASSLQNGPLHL.

In this sample, this clonotype turned up a few times. The rearrangement joins TRBV10-3 to TRBJ1-1; D not resolved. V was clipped by 0 bases and J by 1 base, with 9 bases between them. The CDR3 extends over 15 amino acids. Germline CDR1 reads ENHRY; CDR2 reads SYGVKD. The CDR3 sequence is CAISESGRSNTEAFF. Here the CDR3 DNA reads TGTGCCATCAGTGAGTCGGGGAGGTCGAACACTGAAGCTTTCTTT.